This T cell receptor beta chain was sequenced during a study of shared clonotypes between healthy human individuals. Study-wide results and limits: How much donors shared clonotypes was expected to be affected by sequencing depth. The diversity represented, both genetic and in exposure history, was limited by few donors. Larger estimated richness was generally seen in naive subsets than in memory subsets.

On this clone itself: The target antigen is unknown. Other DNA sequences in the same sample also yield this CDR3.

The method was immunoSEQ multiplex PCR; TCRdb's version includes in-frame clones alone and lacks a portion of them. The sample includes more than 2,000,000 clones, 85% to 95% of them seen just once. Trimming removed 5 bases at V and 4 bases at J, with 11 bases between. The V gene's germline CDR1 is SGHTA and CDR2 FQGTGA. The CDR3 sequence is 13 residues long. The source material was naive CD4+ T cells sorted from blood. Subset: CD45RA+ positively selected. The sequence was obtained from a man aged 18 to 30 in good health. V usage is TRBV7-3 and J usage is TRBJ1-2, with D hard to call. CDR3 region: CASSPGEGYGYTF. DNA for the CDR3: TGTGCCAGCAGCCCTGGGGAGGGCTATGGCTACACCTTC.